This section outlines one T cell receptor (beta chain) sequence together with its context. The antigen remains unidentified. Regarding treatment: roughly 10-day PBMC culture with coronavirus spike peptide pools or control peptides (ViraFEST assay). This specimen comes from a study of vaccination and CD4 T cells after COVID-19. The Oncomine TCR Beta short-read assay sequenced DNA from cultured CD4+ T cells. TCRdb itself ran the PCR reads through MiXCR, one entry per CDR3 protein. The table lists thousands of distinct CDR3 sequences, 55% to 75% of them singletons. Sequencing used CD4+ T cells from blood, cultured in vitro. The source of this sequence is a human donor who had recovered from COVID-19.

This chain's CDR3 is CASRRGLESDTQYF. CDR3 sequence (DNA): TGCGCCAGCAGACGCGGACTAGAATCGGATACGCAGTATTTT. This chain links TRBV10-1 with TRBJ2-3; 7 nucleotides match TRBD2. The germline CDR1 and CDR2 sequences are WNHNN and SYGVQD (reference sequence). J was trimmed by 6 bases and V by 6 bases; bases with no gene match: 9. The CDR3 length is 14 residues.